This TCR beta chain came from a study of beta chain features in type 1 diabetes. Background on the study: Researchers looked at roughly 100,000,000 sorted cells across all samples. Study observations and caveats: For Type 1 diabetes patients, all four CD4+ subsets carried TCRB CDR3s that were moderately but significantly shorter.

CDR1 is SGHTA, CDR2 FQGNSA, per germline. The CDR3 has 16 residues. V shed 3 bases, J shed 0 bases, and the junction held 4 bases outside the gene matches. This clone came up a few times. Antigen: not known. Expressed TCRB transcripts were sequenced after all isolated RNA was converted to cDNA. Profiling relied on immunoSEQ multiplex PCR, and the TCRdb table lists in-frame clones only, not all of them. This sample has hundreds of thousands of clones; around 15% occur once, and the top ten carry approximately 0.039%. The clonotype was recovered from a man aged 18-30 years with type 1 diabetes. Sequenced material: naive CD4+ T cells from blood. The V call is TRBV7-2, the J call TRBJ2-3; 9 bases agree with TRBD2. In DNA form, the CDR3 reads TGTGCCAGCAGCTTCTTAGCGGGAGCGAGCACAGATACGCAGTATTTT. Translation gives CASSFLAGASTDTQYF.